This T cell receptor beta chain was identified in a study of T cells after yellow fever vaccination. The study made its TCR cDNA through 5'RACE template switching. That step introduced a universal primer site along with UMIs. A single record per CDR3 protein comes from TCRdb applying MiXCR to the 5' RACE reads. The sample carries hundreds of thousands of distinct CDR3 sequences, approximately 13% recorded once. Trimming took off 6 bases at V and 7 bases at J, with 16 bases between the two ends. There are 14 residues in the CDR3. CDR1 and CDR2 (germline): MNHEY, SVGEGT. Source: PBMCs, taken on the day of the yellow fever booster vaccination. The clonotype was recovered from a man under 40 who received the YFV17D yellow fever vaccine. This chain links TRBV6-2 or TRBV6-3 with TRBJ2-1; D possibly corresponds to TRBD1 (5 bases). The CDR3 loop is CASRPRQTGNEQFF. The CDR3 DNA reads TGTGCCAGCAGGCCGAGACAGACTGGGAATGAGCAGTTCTTC.